This T cell receptor (beta chain) was obtained from a study of T cell changes during pregnancy in multiple sclerosis. Repertoires were generated with immunoSEQ multiplex PCR, while TCRdb's copy carries only in-frame clones and drops some. The sample includes about 100,000 clones, over 85% of them seen just once. Germline lookup yields CDR1 SQVTM and CDR2 ANQGSEA. The CDR3 spans 14 residues. Trimming stripped 3 bases from V and 0 bases from J, with 9 bases between. This TCR was sampled from a female donor with multiple sclerosis, enrolled in a pregnancy study. V usage is TRBV29-1 and J usage is TRBJ2-1; TRBD2 might be the D (6 bases). Sequenced material: peripheral blood, taken in the second trimester of pregnancy. CDR3 coding DNA: TGCAGCGTTGAGCGGGGATCCTCCTACAATGAGCAGTTCTTC. It is translated as CSVERGSSYNEQFF.